The 26 T cell receptor beta chains given below trace back to one sample, sequenced in a study of T cell responses to AZD1222 COVID-19 vaccine (dated by TCRdb to about 2021). Library prep was done by the immunoSEQ multiplex PCR assay. The clones in this table, taken by TCRdb from immuneACCESS, are in-frame only. Not every clone is retained; where verified, under half of the shortfall comes from an unresolved V gene, and the cause of the rest is unknown. Recorded for this sample are 200,000 to 250,000 clones; around 94% of them occurred a single time. Clones ranked in the top ten supply around 1.7% of the sample. Explained via the paper, the time point label denotes: about 28 days (+/-7) after the second vaccine dose. The treatment or condition label here, explained by the study, means: meningococcal conjugate vaccine given as trial control. The sample was peripheral blood, taken 28 days after the second dose of the MenACWY control vaccine. These receptors were obtained from an adult who received the MenACWY meningococcal vaccine as a control.

The V and J genes are TRBV19 and TRBJ2-7; D is unresolved. The CDR3 sequence is 14 residues long. V was cut by 0 bases and J by 3 bases, with 9 bases left in between. Germline CDR1 LNHDA, CDR2 SQIVND (reference sequence). CDR3 in DNA: TGTGCCAGTAGTATAGAAGGCGCAGGCTACGAGCAGTACTTC. It translates to CASSIEGAGYEQYF.

The chain uses TRBV19 and TRBJ2-7, with a tentative D call TRBD2 (6 bases). Per germline, CDR1 LNHDA and CDR2 SQIVND (reference sequence). V was cut by 3 bases and J by 3 bases, with 9 bases left in between. The CDR3 covers 13 residues. The CDR3 sequence: CASSMGLFYEQYF. The CDR3 bases are TGTGCCAGTAGTATGGGACTTTTCTACGAGCAGTACTTC.

This clone was counted a single time. The V call is TRBV30, the J call TRBJ2-7; no clear D gene. CDR1 and CDR2 from the germline V gene are GTSNPN and SVGIG (reference sequence). V was pared by 0 bases and J by 4 bases, with 13 bases between. This CDR3 has 14 residues. CDR3 DNA sequence: TGTGCCTGGAGTGTACGCCGGGCCTCTTACGAGCAGTACTTC. Translation: CAWSVRRASYEQYF.

On this clone itself: Other DNA sequences of this sample code for an identical CDR3. The J gene is TRBJ1-2, the V gene TRBV3-1 (or the pseudogene TRBV3-2), with 9 bases fitting TRBD1. This CDR3 is built from 12 residues. V lost 4 bases to trimming and J lost 6 bases; unmatched junction nucleotides: 0. Per the germline V gene, CDR1 is LGHDT and CDR2 is YNNKEL (reference sequence). CDR3 in amino acids: CASSRTGDGYTF. The CDR3 DNA reads as TGTGCCAGCAGCCGGACAGGGGATGGCTACACCTTC.

The V and J genes are TRBV6-5 and TRBJ1-2; D possibly corresponds to TRBD1 (5 bases). Germline V gene lookup returns CDR1 MNHEY and CDR2 SVGAGI. CDR3 size: 13 residues. V was pared by 2 bases and J by 6 bases, with 10 bases between. DNA of the CDR3: TGTGCCAGCAGTTACGCGCAGGGCAATGGCTACACCTTC. This codes for CASSYAQGNGYTF.

This chain joins TRBV12-3 or TRBV12-4 and TRBJ1-4; D might be TRBD1 (5 bases). The CDR3 contains 11 residues. V lost 6 bases to trimming and J lost 10 bases, with 9 bases between them. CDR3 DNA sequence: TGTGCCAGCAGCCCGGGGCCAAAACTGTTTTTT. This translates into CASSPGPKLFF.

The chain recombines TRBV6-1 with TRBJ1-5; D may be TRBD1 (5 bases). The ends were cut back, 5 bases at V and 6 bases at J, with 14 bases in the middle. The CDR3 runs 14 residues. Germline V CDR1 and CDR2: MNHNS, SASEGT. CDR3: CASSYPGAGQPQHF. CDR3 sequence (DNA): TGTGCCAGCAGTTATCCCGGGGCTGGTCAGCCCCAGCATTTT.

The V gene is TRBV4-1, the J gene TRBJ1-5; TRBD1 might be the D (5 bases). This CDR3 has 16 residues. V lost 1 base and J 7 bases, leaving 17 bases between the germline ends. From germline, CDR1 is MGHRA and CDR2 YSYEKL. DNA for the CDR3: TGCGCCAGCAGCCAAGTATATGAGGGGCAGGAGCAGCCCCAGCATTTT. It translates to CASSQVYEGQEQPQHF.

The V and J genes are TRBV18 and TRBJ2-1; 9 bases map to TRBD2. CDR1 KGHSH and CDR2 LQKENI come from the germline V gene. This CDR3 region has 15 residues. V dropped 6 bases and J dropped 8; count of bases not matched to a gene: 11. The CDR3 DNA reads as TGTGCCAGCTCCCCTCGGGCCCTAGCGGGGTATGAGCAGTTCTTC. As protein: CASSPRALAGYEQFF.

This chain links TRBV19 with TRBJ1-5, with 12 bases matching TRBD1. V trimming: 3 bases; J trimming: 5 bases; junction bases outside the gene matches: 2. CDR1 is LNHDA, CDR2 SQIVND, per germline (reference sequence). The CDR3 has 15 amino acids. CDR3 residues: CASSIWDRGHQPQHF. CDR3 in DNA: TGTGCCAGTAGTATTTGGGACAGGGGGCATCAGCCCCAGCATTTT.

The chain joins TRBV7-8 to TRBJ1-2, with 10 bases matching TRBD1. Germline-derived CDR1 and CDR2 are SGHVS and FQNEAQ. CDR3 length: 14 amino acids. Germline trimming cut 6 bases from V and 7 bases from J; bases unmatched to any gene: 8. CDR3 DNA sequence: TGTGCCAGCAGTTCCGGGACAGGGGCTTTTGGCTACACCTTC. It translates to CASSSGTGAFGYTF.

This chain connects TRBV30 to TRBJ2-2; D is unclear. V dropped 4 bases and J dropped 0 bases, with 9 bases sitting between them. This CDR3 has 14 residues. Germline assignment: CDR1 GTSNPN and CDR2 SVGIG (reference sequence). The CDR3 protein is CAWMVGSNTGELFF. CDR3 DNA: TGTGCCTGGATGGTAGGGTCGAACACCGGGGAGCTGTTTTTT.

V and J are TRBV3-1 (or the pseudogene TRBV3-2) and TRBJ2-7, with D possibly being TRBD2 (6 bases). V was shortened by 4 bases and J by 2 bases, with 12 bases between the two germline ends. Germline CDR1 and CDR2: LGHDT and YNNKEL (reference sequence). This CDR3 region has 14 residues. The CDR3 loop reads CASSPLGGAYEQYF. As DNA, the CDR3 is TGTGCCAGCAGCCCCCTCGGCGGGGCCTACGAGCAGTACTTC.

CDR3 protein: CASSYGLAIQETQYF. DNA of the CDR3: TGTGCCAGCAGCTACGGGCTCGCGATCCAAGAGACCCAGTACTTC. The genes are TRBV7-6 and TRBJ2-5; D call uncertain. Trimming took off 4 bases at V and 1 base at J, with 13 bases between the two ends. Germline CDR1 is SGHVS and CDR2 is FNYEAQ. The CDR3 is 15 residues long. The variable domain in full, completed from reference TRBV7-6 and TRBJ2-5, reads GAGVSQSPRYKVTKRGQDVALRCDPISGHVSLYWYRQALGQGPEFLTYFNYEAQQDKSGLPNDRFSAERPEGSISTLTIQRTEQRDSAMYRCASSYGLAIQETQYFGPGTRLLVL.

The V gene is TRBV7-9, the J gene TRBJ2-5; D uncertain. Deletions cut 4 bases from V and 3 bases from J, with 3 bases between. The CDR3 consists of 11 residues. Per germline, CDR1 SEHNR and CDR2 FQNEAQ (reference sequence). In nucleotides, the CDR3 is TGTGCCAGCAGCTCCGAAGAGACCCAGTACTTC. This codes for CASSSEETQYF. Full variable domain (outside the CDR3, taken from reference TRBV7-9 and TRBJ2-5): DTGVSQNPRHKITKRGQNVTFRCDPISEHNRLYWYRQTLGQGPEFLTYFQNEAQLEKSRLLSDRFSAERPKGSFSTLEIQRTEQGDSAMYLCASSSEETQYFGPGTRLLVL.

The J gene is TRBJ2-5, the V gene TRBV7-2; 8 bases match TRBD2. The V and J ends lost 5 bases and 2 bases, in that order; junction bases with no gene match: 4. Looked up from germline, CDR1 is SGHTA and CDR2 is FQGNSA. CDR3 length: 14 amino acids. The chain's CDR3 is CASSPAGVQETQYF. Here the CDR3 DNA reads TGTGCCAGCAGCCCAGCGGGGGTTCAAGAGACCCAGTACTTC.

The chain uses TRBV19 and TRBJ2-1; no clear D. The CDR3 extends over 13 amino acids. Germline V CDR1 and CDR2: LNHDA, SQIVND (reference sequence). With 9 bases removed from V and 5 bases from J, the gap between germline ends came to 14 bases. The CDR3 nucleotides read TGTGCCAGCAGACGCGTGGGCAACAATGAGCAGTTCTTC. This translates into CASRRVGNNEQFF.

The chain joins TRBV7-3 to TRBJ2-3, with D tentatively TRBD1 (7 bases). V gave up 5 bases and J gave up 4 bases, with 13 bases separating them. This CDR3 has 14 amino acids. Per the germline V gene, CDR1 is SGHTA and CDR2 is FQGTGA. This chain's CDR3 is CASSPQGGSDTQYF. The CDR3 DNA reads as TGTGCCAGCAGCCCCCAGGGGGGTTCAGATACGCAGTATTTT.

The chain couples TRBV2 to TRBJ2-5; no definite D call. V was clipped by 7 bases and J by 0 bases, with 3 bases between them. CDR1 and CDR2 (germline): SNHLY, FYNNEI. The CDR3 is 11 residues long. CDR3 coding DNA: TGTGCCAGCAAGTACCAAGAGACCCAGTACTTC. The encoded protein is CASKYQETQYF.

The chain joins TRBV12-3 or TRBV12-4 to TRBJ2-7, with D unresolved. With 5 bases removed from V and 3 bases from J, the gap between germline ends came to 11 bases. The CDR3 spans 13 residues. The CDR3 sequence: CASSPIGLYEQYF. The CDR3 region has the DNA TGTGCCAGCAGTCCAATCGGTCTCTACGAGCAGTACTTC.

J is TRBJ2-1 and V is TRBV28; 7 nucleotides align to TRBD1. The V segment lost 6 bases and the J segment 1 base; nucleotides outside the gene matches: 6. The CDR3 is made up of 15 amino acids. CDR1 and CDR2 (germline): MDHEN, SYDVKM. The CDR3 loop reads CASSPGTVSYNEQFF. CDR3 nucleotides: TGTGCCAGCAGCCCCGGGACAGTTTCCTACAATGAGCAGTTCTTC.

The rearrangement joins TRBV7-2 to TRBJ2-3, with 9 bases aligning to TRBD1. Germline V gene lookup returns CDR1 SGHTA and CDR2 FQGNSA. This CDR3 is 14 amino acids long. V dropped 4 bases and J dropped 4; count of bases not matched to a gene: 3. For the CDR3, the DNA is TGTGCCAGCAGCTACAGGGGGCGCGCAGATACGCAGTATTTT. It codes for CASSYRGRADTQYF.

This chain connects TRBV5-8 to TRBJ2-7; D remains unclear. The germline gives CDR1 SGHTS, CDR2 YDEGEE. The CDR3 extends over 14 amino acids. V shed 2 bases and J shed 3 bases, with 12 bases lying between them. CDR3 coding DNA: TGTGCCAGCAGCTTTGGTCAGGAAATCTACGAGCAGTACTTC. Its protein product is CASSFGQEIYEQYF.

This chain joins TRBV2 and TRBJ2-1, with TRBD2 matching 7 bases. The CDR3 sequence is 14 residues long. Trimming took 7 bases from V and 8 from J; bases not matched to a gene: 11. CDR1 and CDR2 from the germline V gene are SNHLY and FYNNEI. The CDR3 protein is CASKRDYPSYEQFF. In DNA form, the CDR3 reads TGTGCCAGCAAGCGGGACTACCCCTCGTATGAGCAGTTCTTC.

The chain couples TRBV19 to TRBJ1-2; D ambiguous. Germline V gene data show CDR1 as LNHDA and CDR2 as SQIVND (reference sequence). Trimming pared 3 bases from V and 7 bases from J, leaving 12 bases between. The CDR3 loop spans 13 amino acids. The CDR3 loop is CASSMRSRGGYTF. CDR3 coding DNA: TGTGCCAGTAGTATGAGAAGTCGTGGTGGCTACACCTTC.

The J gene is TRBJ2-1, the V gene TRBV4-3; 10 nucleotides agree with TRBD2. CDR1 is LGHNA, CDR2 YSLEER, per germline. The CDR3 sequence is 15 residues long. V lost 2 bases to trimming and J lost 9 bases; unmatched junction nucleotides: 7. The CDR3 coding sequence is TGCGCCAGCAGCCAATCCAGCGGGGGGGTCAGTGAGCAGTTCTTC. Its translation is CASSQSSGGVSEQFF.